This entry lists 6 T cell receptor beta chains sequenced from one sample in a study of PD-L1 blockade in urothelial cancer. Time point specified: pretreatment peripheral blood. The assay was immunoSEQ multiplex PCR, and TCRdb's table has in-frame clones only and misses some. The sample shows approximately 56,000 clones, about 85% of them seen only once. The sequencing used PBMCs, collected around atezolizumab (anti-PD-L1) treatment. The receptors shown here come from a man aged 65 to 79 with urothelial cancer.

The gene calls are TRBV5-4 and TRBJ2-7; 11 bases map to TRBD2. The CDR3 spans 16 residues. Germline-derived CDR1 and CDR2 are SGHNT and YYREEE (reference sequence). V was pared by 4 bases and J by 1 base, with 7 bases of the junction left unmatched. The CDR3 region has the DNA TGTGCCAGCAGCAGACTGTCTAGCGGGAGGTCCTACGAGCAGTACTTC. Translation gives CASSRLSSGRSYEQYF.

The rearrangement joins TRBV5-1 to TRBJ1-5, with D unresolved. The V and J ends lost 4 bases and 1 base respectively, with 15 bases between them. The CDR3 is 16 residues long. In germline, CDR1 is SGHRS, CDR2 YFSETQ. CDR3 nucleotide sequence: TGCGCCAGCAGCCCTGATGGGCGAACGAGCAATCAGCCCCAGCATTTT. Its translation is CASSPDGRTSNQPQHF. The full variable domain, in which reference TRBV5-1 and TRBJ1-5 provide the parts outside the CDR3, is KAGVTQTPRYLIKTRGQQVTLSCSPISGHRSVSWYQQTPGQGLQFLFEYFSETQRNKGNFPGRFSGRQFSNSRSEMNVSTLELGDSALYLCASSPDGRTSNQPQHFGDGTRLSIL.

This sequence joins TRBV30 and TRBJ1-4; 9 bases agree with TRBD1. This CDR3 spans 15 amino acids. V dropped 0 bases and J dropped 8; count of bases not matched to a gene: 7. Looked up from germline, CDR1 is GTSNPN and CDR2 is SVGIG (reference sequence). CDR3 sequence: CAWSVPGQGREKLFF. The CDR3 nucleotides are TGTGCCTGGAGTGTACCTGGACAGGGGAGAGAAAAACTGTTTTTT. The full variable domain, its missing parts supplied by reference TRBV30 and TRBJ1-4, is SQTIHQWPATLVQPVGSPLSLECTVEGTSNPNLYWYRQAAGRGLQLLFYSVGIGQISSEVPQNLSASRPQDRQFILSSKKLLLSDSGFYLCAWSVPGQGREKLFFGSGTQLSVL.

The chain combines TRBV15 with TRBJ2-5, with 7 bases aligning to TRBD1. Trimming removed 7 bases from V and 5 bases from J; junction bases left unmatched: 7. The CDR3 is 13 residues long. The germline V gene encodes CDR1 LNHNV and CDR2 YYDKDF (reference sequence). This chain's CDR3 is CATTLQGQETQYF. The CDR3 nucleotides are TGTGCCACCACCCTACAGGGACAGGAGACCCAGTACTTC.

The chain uses TRBV14 and TRBJ2-7; TRBD1 agrees at 7 bases. Germline V gives CDR1 SGHDN, CDR2 FVKESK. V was pared by 9 bases and J by 0 bases, with 5 bases of the junction left unmatched. CDR3 length: 13 residues. CDR3 nucleotide sequence: TGTGCCAGTAGACAGGGCGCCTCCTACGAGCAGTACTTC. Its translation: CASRQGASYEQYF.

The chain is built from TRBV27 and TRBJ2-7; 13 nucleotides match TRBD2. The ends lost 4 bases at V and 0 bases at J; junction bases unmatched: 9. The germline V gene encodes CDR1 MNHEY and CDR2 SMNVEV (reference sequence). CDR3 length: 18 residues. CDR3 sequence: CASSSSGTSGTISYEQYF. The CDR3 DNA follows: TGTGCCAGCAGTTCCTCCGGGACTAGCGGGACGATCTCCTACGAGCAGTACTTC.